This entry describes one T cell receptor (beta chain). This sample is part of a study of blood T cell repertoires in COVID-19. In the authors' methods: The authors estimated nucleated cell counts from reference gene primer amplification. Data came from immunoSEQ multiplex PCR; TCRdb stores just in-frame clones and leaves some out. That table furnishes V, J and clone size, whereas the DNA furnished D and trimming. The repertoire holds roughly 200,000 clones, with roughly 80% as singletons. The CDR3 covers 15 residues. Germline loops: CDR1 LGHDT, CDR2 YNNKEL (reference sequence). V was pared by 2 bases and J by 6 bases, with 14 bases between.

The J gene is TRBJ1-5, the V gene TRBV3-1 (or the pseudogene TRBV3-2); TRBD1 might be the D (6 bases). Material: peripheral blood. This clonotype was obtained from a man aged 55 to 70 with acute or convalescent COVID-19. CDR3 loop: CASSQNRGSPQPQHF. In DNA form, the CDR3 reads TGTGCCAGCAGCCAAAATAGGGGGTCCCCTCAGCCCCAGCATTTT.